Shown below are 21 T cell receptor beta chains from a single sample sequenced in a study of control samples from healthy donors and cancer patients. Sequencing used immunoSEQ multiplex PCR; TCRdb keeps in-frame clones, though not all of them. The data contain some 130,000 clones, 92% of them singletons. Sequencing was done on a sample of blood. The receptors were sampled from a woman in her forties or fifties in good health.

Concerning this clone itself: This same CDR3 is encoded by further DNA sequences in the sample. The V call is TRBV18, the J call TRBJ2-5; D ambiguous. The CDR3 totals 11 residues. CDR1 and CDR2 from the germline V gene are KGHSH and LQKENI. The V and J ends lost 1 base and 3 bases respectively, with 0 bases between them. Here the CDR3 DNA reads TGTGCCAGCTCACCACAAGAGACCCAGTACTTC. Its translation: CASSPQETQYF.

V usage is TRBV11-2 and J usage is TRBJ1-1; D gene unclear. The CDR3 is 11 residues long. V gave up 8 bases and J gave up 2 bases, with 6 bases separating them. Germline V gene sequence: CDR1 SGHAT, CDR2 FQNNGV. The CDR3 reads CASLPNTEAFF. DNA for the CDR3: TGTGCCAGCCTTCCTAACACTGAAGCTTTCTTT.

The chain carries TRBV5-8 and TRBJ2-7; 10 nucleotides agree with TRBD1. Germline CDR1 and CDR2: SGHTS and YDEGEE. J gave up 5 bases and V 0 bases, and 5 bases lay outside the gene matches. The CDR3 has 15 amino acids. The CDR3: CASSLGDRGLDEQYF. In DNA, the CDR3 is TGTGCCAGCAGCTTGGGAGACAGGGGGCTGGACGAGCAGTACTTC.

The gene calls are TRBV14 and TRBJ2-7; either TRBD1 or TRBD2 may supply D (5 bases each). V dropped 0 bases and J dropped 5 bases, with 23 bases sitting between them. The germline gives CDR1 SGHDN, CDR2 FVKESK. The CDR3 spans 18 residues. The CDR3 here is CASSQEYSGARGTNEQYF. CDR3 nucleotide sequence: TGTGCCAGCAGCCAAGAATATTCTGGGGCCCGGGGAACGAACGAGCAGTACTTC.

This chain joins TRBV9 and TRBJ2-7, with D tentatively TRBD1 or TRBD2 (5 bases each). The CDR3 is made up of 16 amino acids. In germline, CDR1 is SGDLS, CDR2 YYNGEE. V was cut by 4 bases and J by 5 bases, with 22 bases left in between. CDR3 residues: CASSPLAGTSSNEQYF. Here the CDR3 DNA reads TGTGCCAGCAGCCCTCTGGCAGGGACCTCATCGAACGAGCAGTACTTC.

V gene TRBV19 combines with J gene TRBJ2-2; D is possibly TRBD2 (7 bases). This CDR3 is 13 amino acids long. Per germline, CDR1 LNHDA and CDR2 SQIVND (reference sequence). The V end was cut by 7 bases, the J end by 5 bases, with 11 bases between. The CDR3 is CASMGGGTGELFF. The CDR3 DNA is TGTGCCAGTATGGGAGGGGGTACCGGGGAGCTGTTTTTT. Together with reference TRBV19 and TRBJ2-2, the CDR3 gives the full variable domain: DGGITQSPKYLFRKEGQNVTLSCEQNLNHDAMYWYRQDPGQGLRLIYYSQIVNDFQKGDIAEGYSVSREKKESFPLTVTSAQKNPTAFYLCASMGGGTGELFFGEGSRLTVL.

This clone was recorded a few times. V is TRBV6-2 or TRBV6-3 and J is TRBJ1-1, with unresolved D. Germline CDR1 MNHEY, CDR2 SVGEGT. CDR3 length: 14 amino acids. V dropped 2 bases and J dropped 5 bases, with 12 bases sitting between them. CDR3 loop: CASSYGVGMTEAFF. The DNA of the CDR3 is TGTGCCAGCAGTTACGGTGTGGGTATGACTGAAGCTTTCTTT.

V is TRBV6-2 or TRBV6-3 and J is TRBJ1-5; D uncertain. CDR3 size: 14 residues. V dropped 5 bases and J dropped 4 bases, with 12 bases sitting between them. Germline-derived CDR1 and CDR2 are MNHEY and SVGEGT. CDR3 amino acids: CASSTARLNQPQHF. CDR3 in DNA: TGTGCCAGCAGTACCGCCAGGCTAAATCAGCCCCAGCATTTT.

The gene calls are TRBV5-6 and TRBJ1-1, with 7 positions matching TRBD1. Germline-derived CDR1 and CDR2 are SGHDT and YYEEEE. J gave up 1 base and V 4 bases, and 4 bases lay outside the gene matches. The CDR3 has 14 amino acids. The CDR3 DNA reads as TGTGCCAGCAGCATCGCAGGGGGGAACACTGAAGCTTTCTTT. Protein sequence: CASSIAGGNTEAFF.

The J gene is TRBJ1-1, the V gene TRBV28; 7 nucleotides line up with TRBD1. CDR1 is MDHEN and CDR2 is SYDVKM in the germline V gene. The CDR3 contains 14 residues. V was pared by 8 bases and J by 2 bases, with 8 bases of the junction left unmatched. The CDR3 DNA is TGTGCCAGCCCTTCCAGGACAGGAAACACTGAAGCTTTCTTT. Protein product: CASPSRTGNTEAFF.

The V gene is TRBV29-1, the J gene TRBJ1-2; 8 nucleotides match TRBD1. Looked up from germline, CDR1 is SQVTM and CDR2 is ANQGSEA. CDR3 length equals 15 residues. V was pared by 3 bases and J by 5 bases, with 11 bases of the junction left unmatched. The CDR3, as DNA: TGCAGCGTTGAGGAAGGGGGACAGGCGAAGTATGGCTACACCTTC. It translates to CSVEEGGQAKYGYTF.

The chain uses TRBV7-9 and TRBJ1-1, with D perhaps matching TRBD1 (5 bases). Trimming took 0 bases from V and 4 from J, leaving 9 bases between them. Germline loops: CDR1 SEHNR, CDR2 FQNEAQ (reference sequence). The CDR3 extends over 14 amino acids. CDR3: CASSLAVGVTEAFF. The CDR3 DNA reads TGTGCCAGCAGCTTAGCGGTAGGGGTCACTGAAGCTTTCTTT.

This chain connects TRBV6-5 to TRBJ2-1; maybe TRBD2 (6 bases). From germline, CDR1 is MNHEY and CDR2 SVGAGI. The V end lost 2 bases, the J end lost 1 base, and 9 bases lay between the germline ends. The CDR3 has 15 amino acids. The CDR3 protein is CASSYDLASYNEQFF. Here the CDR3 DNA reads TGTGCCAGCAGTTACGATCTAGCGTCCTACAATGAGCAGTTCTTC.

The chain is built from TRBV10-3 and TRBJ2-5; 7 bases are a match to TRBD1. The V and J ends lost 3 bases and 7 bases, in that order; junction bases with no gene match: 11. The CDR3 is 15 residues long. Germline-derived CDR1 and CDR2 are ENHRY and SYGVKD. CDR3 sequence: CAISDVTGALGTQYF. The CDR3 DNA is TGTGCCATCAGTGATGTAACAGGGGCTTTGGGGACCCAGTACTTC.

This CDR3 is CASRSVRDNDYEKLFF. The CDR3 region has the DNA TGTGCCAGTAGGTCGGTGCGGGACAACGATTATGAAAAACTGTTTTTT. This chain connects TRBV19 to TRBJ1-4, with D possibly TRBD1 on 6 matching bases. CDR1 is LNHDA and CDR2 is SQIVND in the germline V gene (reference sequence). The V end was cut by 6 bases, the J end by 6 bases, with 20 bases between. This CDR3 is built from 16 residues.

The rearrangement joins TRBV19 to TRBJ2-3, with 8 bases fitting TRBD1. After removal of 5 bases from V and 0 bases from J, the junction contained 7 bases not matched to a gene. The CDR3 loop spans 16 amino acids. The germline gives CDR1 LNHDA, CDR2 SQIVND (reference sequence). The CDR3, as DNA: TGTGCCAGTAGTGTCCAGGGGGCATTTAGCACAGATACGCAGTATTTT. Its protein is CASSVQGAFSTDTQYF.

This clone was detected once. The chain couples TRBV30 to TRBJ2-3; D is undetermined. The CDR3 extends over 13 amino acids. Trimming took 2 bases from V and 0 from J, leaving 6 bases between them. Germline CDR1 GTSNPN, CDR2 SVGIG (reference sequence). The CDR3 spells CAWSYGSTDTQYF. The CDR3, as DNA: TGTGCCTGGAGTTACGGGAGCACAGATACGCAGTATTTT. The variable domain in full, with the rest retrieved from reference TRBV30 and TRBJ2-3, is SQTIHQWPATLVQPVGSPLSLECTVEGTSNPNLYWYRQAAGRGLQLLFYSVGIGQISSEVPQNLSASRPQDRQFILSSKKLLLSDSGFYLCAWSYGSTDTQYFGPGTRLTVL.

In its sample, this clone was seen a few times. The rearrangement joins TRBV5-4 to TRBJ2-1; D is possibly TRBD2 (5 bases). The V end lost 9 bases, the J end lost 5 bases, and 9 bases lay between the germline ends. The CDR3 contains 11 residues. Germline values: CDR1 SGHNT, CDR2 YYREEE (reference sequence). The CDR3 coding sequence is TGTGCCACACTGACTAACAATGAGCAGTTCTTC. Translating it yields CATLTNNEQFF.

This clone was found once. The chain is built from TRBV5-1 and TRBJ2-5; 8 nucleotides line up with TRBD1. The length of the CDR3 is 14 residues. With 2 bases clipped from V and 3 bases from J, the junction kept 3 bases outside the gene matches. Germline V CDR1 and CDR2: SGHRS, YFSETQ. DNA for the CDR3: TGCGCCAGCAGCTTCCCGGACAGGGAAGAGACCCAGTACTTC. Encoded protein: CASSFPDREETQYF.

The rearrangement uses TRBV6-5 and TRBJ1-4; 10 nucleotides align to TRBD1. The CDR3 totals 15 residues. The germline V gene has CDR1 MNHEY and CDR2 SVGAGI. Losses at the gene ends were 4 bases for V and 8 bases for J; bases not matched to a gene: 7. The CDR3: CASSLGQGFREKLFF. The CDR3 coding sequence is TGTGCCAGCAGTTTGGGACAGGGGTTCAGAGAAAAACTGTTTTTT.

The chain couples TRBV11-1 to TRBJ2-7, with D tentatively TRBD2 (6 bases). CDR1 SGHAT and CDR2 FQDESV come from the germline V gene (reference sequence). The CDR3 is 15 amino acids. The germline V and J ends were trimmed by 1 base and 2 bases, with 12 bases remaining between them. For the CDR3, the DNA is TGTGCCAGCAGCTTAGGGTTAGGGAGGACCTACGAGCAGTACTTC. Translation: CASSLGLGRTYEQYF.